Presented here are 28 T cell receptor beta chains from one specimen sequenced in a study of human T cells and chemical hapten exposure. The time point: patch test 3, about 24 weeks after DPC sensitization. Treatment noted: therapeutic diphenylcyclopropenone sensitization with weekly scalp DPC. TCRdb re-called the RACE reads through MiXCR, storing one row per CDR3 protein. The sample lists 190,000 or so distinct CDR3 sequences, around 25% seen once, with roughly 2.3% in the top ten. The starting material was whole blood, obtained in connection with sensitization to the hapten diphenylcyclopropenone (DPC). The receptors come from a middle-aged woman with alopecia areata. Some clones in this sample may be carry-over from other donors' samples.

The rearrangement links TRBV6-5 to TRBJ1-4; possible D gene TRBD1, 5 bases. V gave up 2 bases and J gave up 5 bases, with 15 bases separating them. CDR1 and CDR2 from the germline V gene are MNHEY and SVGAGI. The CDR3 is 16 amino acids. CDR3 in amino acids: CASSYVPGPLNEKLFF. Here the CDR3 DNA reads TGTGCCAGCAGTTACGTTCCGGGACCGCTAAATGAAAAACTGTTTTTT.

This clonotype was detected only a few times. The gene calls are TRBV6-5 and TRBJ1-2, with TRBD1 identical over 9 bases. Trimming took 2 bases from V and 3 from J; bases not matched to a gene: 4. In germline, CDR1 is MNHEY, CDR2 SVGAGI. The CDR3 runs 15 residues. This CDR3 is CASSYRGQGDYGYTF. The CDR3, as DNA: TGTGCCAGCAGTTACCGGGGACAGGGTGACTATGGCTACACCTTC.

The sample holds a few counts of this clonotype. The V call is TRBV7-9, the J call TRBJ1-5; TRBD1 is a possible D gene (5 bases). Trimming pared 7 bases from V and 0 bases from J, leaving 10 bases between. This CDR3 region has 14 residues. Germline lookup yields CDR1 SEHNR and CDR2 FQNEAQ (reference sequence). The CDR3 region has the DNA TGTGCCAGCACGGGCAGGGATAGCAATCAGCCCCAGCATTTT. Its translation: CASTGRDSNQPQHF.

CDR3 region: CASSLSTSGTREQYF. In DNA, the CDR3 is TGTGCCAGCAGCTTATCGACTAGCGGGACTCGCGAGCAGTACTTC. V is TRBV7-9 and J is TRBJ2-7; 11 positions agree with TRBD2. The V segment lost 2 bases and the J segment 6 bases; nucleotides outside the gene matches: 6. Looked up from germline, CDR1 is SEHNR and CDR2 is FQNEAQ (reference sequence). CDR3 length: 15 amino acids.

The chain links TRBV29-1 to TRBJ2-1; 9 bases fit TRBD1. This CDR3 has 14 amino acids. Germline loops: CDR1 SQVTM, CDR2 ANQGSEA. V lost 4 bases to trimming and J lost 7 bases; unmatched junction nucleotides: 8. The CDR3 loop is CSVGNRGQWNEQFF. CDR3 nucleotides: TGCAGCGTTGGAAACAGGGGGCAGTGGAATGAGCAGTTCTTC.

The J gene is TRBJ2-5, the V gene TRBV4-1; 8 bases map to TRBD2. J lost 5 bases, V lost 4 bases, and 9 bases had no gene match. The CDR3 is made up of 15 amino acids. CDR1 and CDR2 (germline): MGHRA, YSYEKL. The CDR3 nucleotides read TGCGCCAGCAGCCTCCAGGACTCGGGGGGGGAGACCCAGTACTTC. Translating gives CASSLQDSGGETQYF.

This clonotype turned up a few times. The chain combines TRBV4-1 with TRBJ1-1, with D maybe TRBD1 (5 bases). Germline V gene data show CDR1 as MGHRA and CDR2 as YSYEKL. The CDR3 contains 15 residues. The V end lost 1 base, the J end lost 6 bases, and 15 bases lay between the germline ends. Here the CDR3 reads CASSQVGGEGSEAFF. The CDR3 DNA reads as TGCGCCAGCAGCCAAGTGGGGGGGGAGGGCTCTGAAGCTTTCTTT.

The V and J genes are TRBV11-2 and TRBJ2-3; D is uncertain. The germline V gene encodes CDR1 SGHAT and CDR2 FQNNGV. This CDR3 is 12 amino acids long. V was pared by 3 bases and J by 5 bases, with 6 bases between. Here the CDR3 reads CASSLFVDTQYF. The CDR3 nucleotides are TGTGCCAGCAGCTTGTTCGTAGATACGCAGTATTTT.

This chain joins TRBV20-1 and TRBJ1-2; the D is unclear. Germline lookup yields CDR1 DFQATT and CDR2 SNEGSKA (reference sequence). The length of the CDR3 is 11 residues. The V and J ends lost 0 bases and 10 bases respectively, with 9 bases between them. The CDR3 DNA follows: TGCAGTGCTAGAGATTTTCCTTCCTACACCTTC. This gives the protein CSARDFPSYTF.

This clonotype has only a few counts. The V gene is TRBV21-1, the J gene TRBJ2-7; the table assigns TRBD1, which was not confirmed against the DNA. TRBV21-1 is listed as a pseudogene. The CDR3 has 12 residues. The CDR3: CASSGPPYEQYF. The CDR3 DNA reads as TGTGCCAGCTCGGGACCCCCCTACGAGCAGTACTTC.

This rearrangement joins TRBV12-3 or TRBV12-4 to TRBJ1-1, with D possibly matching TRBD1 (5 bases). The CDR3 has 17 residues. The V end was cut by 7 bases, the J end by 5 bases, with 26 bases between. The chain's CDR3 is CASTPRPGGRLGTEAFF. As DNA, the CDR3 is TGTGCCAGCACCCCCCGTCCCGGGGGGAGGTTGGGTACTGAAGCTTTCTTT.

The chain carries TRBV6-2 or TRBV6-3 and TRBJ2-1; TRBD2 agrees at 7 bases. Germline CDR1 MNHEY, CDR2 SVGEGT. V trimming: 2 bases; J trimming: 6 bases; junction bases outside the gene matches: 7. The CDR3 sequence is 15 residues long. CDR3 loop: CASSYVQRDFNEQFF. The CDR3, as DNA: TGTGCCAGCAGTTACGTCCAGCGGGATTTCAATGAGCAGTTCTTC.

This chain joins TRBV5-1 and TRBJ2-5, with a weak D call TRBD1 (5 bases). Trimming pared 1 base from V and 5 bases from J, leaving 12 bases between. Per germline, CDR1 SGHRS and CDR2 YFSETQ. This CDR3 comprises 14 residues. CDR3 nucleotides: TGCGCCAGCAGCTTGAACACAGGTGGGGAGACCCAGTACTTC. Its translation is CASSLNTGGETQYF.

This rearrangement joins TRBV21-1 to TRBJ2-7; the D call TRBD2 from the table was never checked on the DNA. TRBV21-1 is an annotated pseudogene. The length of the CDR3 is 17 residues. CDR3 bases: TGTGCCAGCAACAAAGCTGTGGTAGCGGGTTTATCCTACGAGCAGTACTTC. It specifies CASNKAVVAGLSYEQYF.

The chain has TRBV4-3 and TRBJ1-2; tentative D call: TRBD1 (6 bases). The V end lost 4 bases, the J end lost 4 bases, and 19 bases lay between the germline ends. CDR3 length: 16 residues. Germline values: CDR1 LGHNA, CDR2 YSLEER. CDR3 sequence (DNA): TGCGCCAGCAGCCGAGAAAATAGACAGGAGGGCTATGGCTACACCTTC. Its protein is CASSRENRQEGYGYTF.

This clonotype was seen only a few times. The chain is built from TRBV6-1 and TRBJ2-3; no definite D call. Germline CDR1 and CDR2: MNHNS and SASEGT. This CDR3 contains 13 residues. With 0 bases removed from V and 4 bases from J, the gap between germline ends came to 5 bases. CDR3 sequence reads: CASSEARADTQYF. CDR3 in DNA: TGTGCCAGCAGTGAAGCCCGGGCAGATACGCAGTATTTT.

The chain links TRBV5-8 to TRBJ2-1; TRBD2 agrees at 12 bases. This CDR3 region has 18 residues. CDR1 and CDR2 (germline): SGHTS, YDEGEE. Trimming took 4 bases from V and 8 from J; bases not matched to a gene: 16. The CDR3 bases are TGTGCCAGCAGCCCGCGACGAACCGGGACTAGCGGGCCGCATGAGCAGTTCTTC. Amino acid sequence: CASSPRRTGTSGPHEQFF.

The chain carries TRBV12-3 or TRBV12-4 and TRBJ1-2; D call uncertain. This CDR3 has 12 amino acids. V was clipped by 5 bases and J by 7 bases, with 11 bases between them. The CDR3: CASSLGVGGYTF. CDR3 coding DNA: TGTGCCAGCAGTCTGGGCGTAGGTGGCTACACCTTC.

The chain joins TRBV29-1 to TRBJ2-5; D is perhaps TRBD2 (7 bases). Trimming removed 1 base from V and 4 bases from J, with 10 bases in between. The CDR3 runs to 13 residues. The germline V gene encodes CDR1 SQVTM and CDR2 ANQGSEA. This chain's CDR3 is CSVEGGGGETQYF. CDR3 nucleotide sequence: TGCAGCGTTGAAGGAGGGGGGGGAGAGACCCAGTACTTC. Full variable domain (remainder filled in from reference TRBV29-1 and TRBJ2-5): SAVISQKPSRDICQRGTSLTIQCQVDSQVTMMFWYRQQPGQSLTLIATANQGSEATYESGFVIDKFPISRPNLTFSTLTVSNMSPEDSSIYLCSVEGGGGETQYFGPGTRLLVL.

This clonotype showed up just a few times. The V and J genes are TRBV7-9 and TRBJ1-5, with D possibly TRBD1 on 6 matching bases. V dropped 1 base and J dropped 6 bases, with 7 bases sitting between them. There are 13 residues in the CDR3. The V gene's germline CDR1 is SEHNR and CDR2 FQNEAQ (reference sequence). The CDR3, as DNA: TGTGCCAGCAGCTTAGACAGGGCTCAGCCCCAGCATTTT. Protein product: CASSLDRAQPQHF.

The chain joins TRBV7-3 to TRBJ2-1; D is possibly TRBD2 (6 bases). Germline CDR1 reads SGHTA; CDR2 reads FQGTGA. The CDR3 runs 20 residues. V lost 5 bases and J lost 5, with 31 bases in between. CDR3 sequence reads: CASSRDAVSAGPITDNEQFF. The CDR3 DNA is TGTGCCAGCAGCAGGGACGCCGTCAGTGCGGGACCCATTACGGACAATGAGCAGTTCTTC.

This clonotype was found a few times. The gene calls are TRBV5-5 and TRBJ1-1; D perhaps matches TRBD1 (5 bases). This CDR3 is 13 amino acids long. Per germline, CDR1 SGHKS and CDR2 YYEKEE (reference sequence). V lost 0 bases and J lost 8, with 11 bases in between. The CDR3 coding sequence is TGTGCCAGCAGCTTGGAAGGTAACAGGGAAGCTTTCTTT. Protein product: CASSLEGNREAFF.

This clonotype was detected a few times. The V and J genes are TRBV6-2 or TRBV6-3 and TRBJ2-7; TRBD2 aligns across 8 bases. Germline values: CDR1 MNHEY, CDR2 SVGEGT. The CDR3 sequence is 13 residues long. Trimming at V came to 8 bases and at J to 2 bases, leaving 5 bases not matched to a gene. CDR3 residues: CASGGGRTYEQYF. CDR3 DNA sequence: TGTGCCAGCGGAGGCGGGAGGACCTACGAGCAGTACTTC.

This clonotype was detected only a few times. The chain employs TRBV6-5 and TRBJ2-1; D is perhaps TRBD2 (5 bases). V lost 6 bases, J lost 7 bases, and 22 bases lay in between. CDR1 and CDR2 (germline): MNHEY, SVGAGI. CDR3 length: 16 residues. DNA for the CDR3: TGTGCCAGCAGACGGGGAGCAGGACTCCTCAGGAATGAGCAGTTCTTC. Its translation: CASRRGAGLLRNEQFF.

There are a few counts of this clonotype. This chain links TRBV28 with TRBJ1-1; D gene uncertain. This CDR3 region has 12 residues. CDR1 MDHEN and CDR2 SYDVKM come from the germline V gene. V lost 3 bases and J 4 bases, leaving 6 bases between the germline ends. CDR3 sequence: CASSFWATEAFF. The CDR3 region has the DNA TGTGCCAGCAGTTTTTGGGCCACTGAAGCTTTCTTT.

The chain links TRBV24-1 to TRBJ2-2, with D possibly matching TRBD1 (6 bases). This CDR3 is 15 amino acids long. In germline, CDR1 is KGHDR, CDR2 SFDVKD. Trimming pared 7 bases from V and 3 bases from J, leaving 14 bases between. The CDR3 sequence is CATSPQGSYTGELFF. CDR3 DNA: TGTGCCACCAGCCCCCAGGGGTCGTACACCGGGGAGCTGTTTTTT.

The chain is built from TRBV11-3 and TRBJ1-1, with unresolved D. The V end lost 0 bases, the J end lost 6 bases, and 8 bases lay between the germline ends. The germline V gene has CDR1 SGHNT and CDR2 YENEEA. The CDR3 loop spans 13 amino acids. CDR3 DNA: TGTGCCAGCAGCTTAGATCAAGGTGCTGAAGCTTTCTTT. Translating gives CASSLDQGAEAFF.

The chain carries TRBV27 and TRBJ1-6; TRBD1 agrees at 8 bases. The germline V gene has CDR1 MNHEY and CDR2 SMNVEV (reference sequence). The ends lost 6 bases at V and 6 bases at J; junction bases unmatched: 4. This CDR3 comprises 14 residues. CDR3 in amino acids: CASRVTGGNSPLHF. The CDR3 DNA reads as TGTGCCAGCAGAGTAACAGGGGGTAATTCACCCCTCCACTTT.